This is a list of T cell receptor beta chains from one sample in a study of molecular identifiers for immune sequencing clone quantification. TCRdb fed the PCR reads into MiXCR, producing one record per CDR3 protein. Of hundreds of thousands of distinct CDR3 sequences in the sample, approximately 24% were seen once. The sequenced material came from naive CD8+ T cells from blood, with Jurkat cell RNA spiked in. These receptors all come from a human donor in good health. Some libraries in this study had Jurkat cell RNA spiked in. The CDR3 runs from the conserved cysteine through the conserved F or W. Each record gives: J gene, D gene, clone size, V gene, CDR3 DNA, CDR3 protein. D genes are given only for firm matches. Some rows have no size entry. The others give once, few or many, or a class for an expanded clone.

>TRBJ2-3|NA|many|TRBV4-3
TGCGCCAGCAGCCAAGGGGCCCGCCTTACCACAGATACGCAGTATTTT
CASSQGARLTTDTQYF
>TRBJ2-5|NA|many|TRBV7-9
TGTGCCAGCAGCTTAGACAGCTCTAAAGAGACCCAGTACTTC
CASSLDSSKETQYF
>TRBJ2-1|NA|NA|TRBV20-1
TGCAGTGCCGAGGCACAGTACTCCTACAATGGGCAGTTCTTC
CSAEAQYSYNGQFF
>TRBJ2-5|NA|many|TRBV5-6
TGTGCCAGCAGCTACCTTAGCGACCAAGAGACCCAGTACTTC
CASSYLSDQETQYF
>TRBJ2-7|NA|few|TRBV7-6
TGTGCCAGCAGCTTAAACAGCAACTACGAGCAGTACTTC
CASSLNSNYEQYF
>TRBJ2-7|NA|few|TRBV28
TGTGCCAGCAGTTATACAGATTCCTACGAGCAGTACTTC
CASSYTDSYEQYF
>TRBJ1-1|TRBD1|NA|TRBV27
TGTGCCAGCAGTCCCGGACAGGCGAGGATCATGAACACTGAAGCTTTCTTT
CASSPGQARIMNTEAFF
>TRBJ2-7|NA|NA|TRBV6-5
TGTGCCAGCAGTTACAGGCAGAGGATGTCGGAGCAGCACTTC
CASSYRQRMSEQHF
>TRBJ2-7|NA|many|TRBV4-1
TGCGCCAGCAGCCAAGGCGGGACCTACGAGCAGTACTTC
CASSQGGTYEQYF
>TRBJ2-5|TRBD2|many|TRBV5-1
TGCGCCAGCAGCGCGGACCAGCGGGAGACCCATGAGACCCAGTACTTC
CASSADQRETHETQYF
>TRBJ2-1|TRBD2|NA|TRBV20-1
TGCAGTGCTAGCGTTAGGACTAGCGGGTTTTCCTACAATGAGCAGTTCTTC
CSASVRTSGFSYNEQFF
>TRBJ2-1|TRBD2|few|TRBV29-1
TGCAGCGTTGTCTCGCGAGCGGGGGAGCAGTTCTTC
CSVVSRAGEQFF
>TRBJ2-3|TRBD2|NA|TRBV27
TGTGCCAGCAGCGGACTAGTGGGATCAGATACGCAGTATTTT
CASSGLVGSDTQYF
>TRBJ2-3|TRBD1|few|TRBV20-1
TGCAGTGCTAGCGGTGATGATGTTGTAAAAGGACAGGCGCAGTATTTT
CSASGDDVVKGQAQYF
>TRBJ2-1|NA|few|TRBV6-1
TGTGCCAGCAGTGAAGCCACCCGGGGTTTCGGTAGCTCCTACAATGAGCAGTTCTTC
CASSEATRGFGSSYNEQFF
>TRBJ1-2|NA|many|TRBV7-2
TGTGCCAGCAGCTTAAGCGGCGAGACAGGAGCCTATGACTATGGCTACACCTTC
CASSLSGETGAYDYGYTF
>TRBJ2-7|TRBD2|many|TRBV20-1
TGCAGTGCTGAGGGGACTAGAACCTACGAGCAGTACTTC
CSAEGTRTYEQYF
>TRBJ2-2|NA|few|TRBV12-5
TGTGCTAGTGGCCGCGGGGAGAACACCGGGGAGCTGTTTTTT
CASGRGENTGELFF
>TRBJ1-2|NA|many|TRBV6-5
TGTGCCAGCAGTAGGACTAACTATGGCTACACCTTC
CASSRTNYGYTF
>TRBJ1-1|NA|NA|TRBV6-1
TGTGCCAGCAATTGGGGAGAGTTTGCAGGGGACACTGAAGCTTTCTTT
CASNWGEFAGDTEAFF
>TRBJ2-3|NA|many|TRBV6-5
TGTGCCAGCAGTTTCAAGACAGGCATTGATACAGATACGCAGTATTTT
CASSFKTGIDTDTQYF
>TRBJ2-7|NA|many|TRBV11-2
TGTGCCAGCAGCTTAGCCGCAACAGGGAACGAGCAGTACTTC
CASSLAATGNEQYF
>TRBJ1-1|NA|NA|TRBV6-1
TGTGCCAGCAGTGACTATTCGAACACTGAAGCTTTCTTT
CASSDYSNTEAFF
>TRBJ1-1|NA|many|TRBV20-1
TGCAGTGCTAGAGAACAGGGAATAAACACTGAAGCTTTCTTT
CSAREQGINTEAFF
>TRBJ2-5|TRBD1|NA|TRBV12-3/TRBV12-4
TGTGCCAGCAGTTTGGACAGGCGGGAGACCCAGTACTTC
CASSLDRRETQYF
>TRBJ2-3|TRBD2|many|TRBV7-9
TGTGCCAGCAGCACACAACGTAACGGACTAGCCGCGCAGTATTTT
CASSTQRNGLAAQYF
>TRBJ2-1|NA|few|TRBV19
TGTGCCAGTACCCAAACAGGGAGCTCCTACAATGAGCAGTTCTTC
CASTQTGSSYNEQFF
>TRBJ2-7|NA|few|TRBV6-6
TGTGCCAGCAGTTACTCATTTGACGAGCAGTACTTC
CASSYSFDEQYF
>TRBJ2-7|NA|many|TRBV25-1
TGTGCCAGCAGTGAACTGAAGGTTACAGGGACCTACGAGCAGTACTTC
CASSELKVTGTYEQYF
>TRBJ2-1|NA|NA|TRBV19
TGTGCCAGTAGTATAGGCGGTCCAAGCTCCTACAATGAGCAGTTCTTC
CASSIGGPSSYNEQFF
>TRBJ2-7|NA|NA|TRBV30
TGTGCCTGGAGTGTACGAGGGAACAGGGTTTACTACGAGCAGTACTTC
CAWSVRGNRVYYEQYF
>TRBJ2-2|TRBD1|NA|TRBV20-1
TGCAGTGCTAGAGACCGGGACAGGGGCGAACTGTACCCCGGGGAGCTGTTTTTT
CSARDRDRGELYPGELFF
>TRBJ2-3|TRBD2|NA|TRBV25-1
TGTGCCAGCAGTGAATCGGTACGCGGGAGACCCCGCACAGATACGCAGTATTTT
CASSESVRGRPRTDTQYF
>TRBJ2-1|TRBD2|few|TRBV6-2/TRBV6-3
TGTGCCAGCAGTAACCCGGGACTACTCTACAATGAGCAGTTCTTC
CASSNPGLLYNEQFF
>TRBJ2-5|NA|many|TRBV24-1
TGTGCCACCAGTGATTTGGTCGCAAGCCAAGAGACCCAGTACTTC
CATSDLVASQETQYF
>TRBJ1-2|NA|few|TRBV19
TGTGCCAGTAGTATAGATGGCATACGGTATGGCTACACCTTC
CASSIDGIRYGYTF
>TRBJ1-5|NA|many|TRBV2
TGTGCCAGCAGTGATGGGCGTTATAATCAGCCCCAGCATTTT
CASSDGRYNQPQHF
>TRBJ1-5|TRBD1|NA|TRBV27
TGTGCCAGCAGTCCCCTACCCGGACAGGGGATTCAGCCCCAGCATTTT
CASSPLPGQGIQPQHF
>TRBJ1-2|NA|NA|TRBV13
TGTGCCAGCAGCTTAGGCAGTTGGGGGAATGGCTACACCTTC
CASSLGSWGNGYTF
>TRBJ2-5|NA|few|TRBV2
TGTGCCAGCAATGGGGGCGAGGAGACCCAGTACTTC
CASNGGEETQYF
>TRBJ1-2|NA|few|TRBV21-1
TGTGCCAGCAGCATCTACTGGACAGGGGGGATCTATGGCTACACCTTC
CASSIYWTGGIYGYTF
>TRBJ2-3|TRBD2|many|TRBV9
TGTGCCAGCAGCGGCGAGGGACTAGGGGTGACAGATACGCAGTATTTT
CASSGEGLGVTDTQYF
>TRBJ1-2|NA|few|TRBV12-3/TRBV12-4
TGTGCCAGCAGTTCCCTTTTTAGAGGGGGAAACTATGGCTACACCTTC
CASSSLFRGGNYGYTF
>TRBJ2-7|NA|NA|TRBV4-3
TGCGCCAGCAGCCACGACTACCCCCGTCAGACCAACGAGCAGTACTTC
CASSHDYPRQTNEQYF
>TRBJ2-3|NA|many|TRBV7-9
TGTGCCAGCAGCTTAGCCGGAGCGGAGGAGCACGATACGCAGTATTTT
CASSLAGAEEHDTQYF
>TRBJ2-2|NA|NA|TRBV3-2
TGTGCCAGCAGCCAAGATAAGGGACTAGCGGAGAACACCAGGGAGCTGTTTTTT
CASSQDKGLAENTRELFF
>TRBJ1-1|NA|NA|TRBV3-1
TGTGCCAGCAGCCCTCCTTCGGGGACTGAAGCTTTCTTT
CASSPPSGTEAFF
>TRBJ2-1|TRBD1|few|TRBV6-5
TGTGCCAGCAGCCTAACAGGGGGCTGGTACAATGAGCAGTTCTTC
CASSLTGGWYNEQFF
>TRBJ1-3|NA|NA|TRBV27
TGTGCCAGCAGTCCGATACAGGGATACTCTGGAAACACCATATATTTT
CASSPIQGYSGNTIYF
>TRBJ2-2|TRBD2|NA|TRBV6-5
TGTGCCAGCAGCTCTAGCGGGATATTGATCGGGGAGCTGTTTTTT
CASSSSGILIGELFF
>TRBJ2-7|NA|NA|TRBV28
TGTGCCAGCAGCCGCAGGGGTAGTCGCGACGAGCAGTACTTC
CASSRRGSRDEQYF
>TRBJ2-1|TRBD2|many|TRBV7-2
TGTGCCAGCAGCTACGGACTAGGACCCTACAATGAGCAGTTCTTC
CASSYGLGPYNEQFF
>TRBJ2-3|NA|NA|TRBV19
TGTGCCAGTAGTATAGCGGGCTTCGGATTTACTAGCACAGATACGCAGTATTTT
CASSIAGFGFTSTDTQYF
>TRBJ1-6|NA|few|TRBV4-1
TGCGCCAGCAGCCAAGGAAGGCAGAGTAATTCACCCCTCCACTTT
CASSQGRQSNSPLHF